This T cell receptor (beta chain) was documented in a study of human T cells and chemical hapten exposure. Turning to the study itself: Sensitization employed 2% DPC on approximately 2 cm by approximately 2 cm of upper inner arm skin. In the approximately 23-week study, patients were dosed weekly with diphenylcyclopropenone on the scalp throughout.

Time point here: patch test 1, 2 weeks after DPC sensitization. Treatment defined: therapeutic diphenylcyclopropenone sensitization with weekly scalp DPC. From the RACE reads, TCRdb called clonotypes with MiXCR, one entry per CDR3 protein. The data hold tens of thousands of distinct CDR3 sequences, with 7.5% to 10% observed a single time. The germline V gene encodes CDR1 SGHVS and CDR2 FQNEAQ. Trimming cost V 0 bases and J 4 bases, with 9 bases left between them. The CDR3 is 15 amino acids. This clonotype appeared a few times. The source material was whole blood, sampled in connection with sensitization to the hapten diphenylcyclopropenone (DPC). This TCR was recovered from a middle-aged woman with alopecia areata. Some clones in this sample may be carry-over from other donors' samples. This chain joins TRBV7-8 and TRBJ2-2, with D maybe TRBD1 (6 bases). In nucleotides, the CDR3 is TGTGCCAGCAGCTTAGCGAGGGGGTCCACCGGGGAGCTGTTTTTT. It is translated as CASSLARGSTGELFF.